Ten or more counts support the clone carrying this T cell receptor beta chain. The use of genomic DNA as template underpinned the TCR beta VDJ and CDR3 profiling. TCRdb ran MiXCR on the reads and lists one entry per CDR3 protein. There are fewer than 250,000 distinct CDR3 sequences in the sample; around half occur only once, and 7.8% lies in the top ten. This sample is drawn from a study of CD8+CD57+ T cells in acquired aplastic anemia. Germline CDR1 is DFQATT and CDR2 is SNEGSKA (reference sequence). The ends lost 0 bases at V and 8 bases at J; junction bases unmatched: 14. The CDR3 extends over 17 amino acids. Patients selected for sequencing had displayed CD8+CD57+ cell expansion by flow cytometry.

The receptor was derived from a human donor with aplastic anemia. The sequencing sample was made of sorted CD4+, CD8+, or CD8+CD57+ T cells (not recorded which) from PBMCs. J is TRBJ1-4 and V is TRBV20-1; TRBD1 matches at 8 bases. CDR3 nucleotide sequence: TGCAGTGCTAGAGATCAAACGGGAGACAGGGGAGGGGAAAAACTGTTTTTT. It specifies CSARDQTGDRGGEKLFF.